These 20 T cell receptor beta chains were all obtained from the same sample, sequenced in a study of regulatory T cells in long-lasting Graves disease. Sequencing libraries for TCR beta were prepared with iRepertoire HTBI primers and Arm-PCR of CDR3 regions. TCRdb re-called the multiplex PCR reads with MiXCR, one entry per CDR3 protein. The table lists roughly 260,000 distinct CDR3 sequences, 15% to 20% of them singletons, with 11% to 15% in the top ten. Time point defined: newly diagnosed GD, antithyroid drugs for less than 3 months. PBMCs provided the RNA from which the TCR library was made. These data were also filed under a second study, of T cells in Graves' hyperthyroidism and ophthalmopathy.

The source was peripheral blood mononuclear cells (PBMCs), collected at new diagnosis, from a patient treated with antithyroid drugs. Receptor source: a woman under 40 with Graves disease.

This clonotype was seen at least ten times. The V gene is TRBV12-3 or TRBV12-4, the J gene TRBJ2-7; 7 nucleotides match TRBD2. V lost 3 bases to trimming and J lost 0 bases; unmatched junction nucleotides: 5. The CDR3 is made up of 15 amino acids. CDR3 region: CASSLSGEVSYEQYF. The CDR3 DNA sequence: TGTGCCAGCAGTTTGAGCGGGGAAGTCTCCTACGAGCAGTACTTC.

This clonotype was observed many times. This chain links TRBV18 with TRBJ2-7; 7 bases line up with TRBD1. In germline, CDR1 is KGHSH, CDR2 LQKENI. Trimming removed 5 bases from V and 3 bases from J; junction bases left unmatched: 7. CDR3 length equals 14 residues. This CDR3 is CASSSARQGYEQYF. CDR3 bases: TGTGCCAGCTCATCGGCAAGACAGGGCTACGAGCAGTACTTC.

In this sample, this clonotype turned up many times. V and J are TRBV19 and TRBJ2-2; unclear D gene. Germline V gives CDR1 LNHDA, CDR2 SQIVND (reference sequence). This CDR3 is 11 amino acids long. V gave up 9 bases and J gave up 4 bases, with 6 bases separating them. The CDR3 nucleotides read TGTGCCAGCAGAAGCACCGGGGAGCTGTTTTTT. Its protein is CASRSTGELFF.

This clonotype was found many times. The chain carries TRBV12-3 or TRBV12-4 and TRBJ1-5; no reliable D call. Trimming cost V 6 bases and J 1 base, with 7 bases left between them. The CDR3 spans 13 residues. The CDR3 bases are TGTGCCAGCAGCCCTGAGAGCAATCAGCCCCAGCATTTT. Its protein is CASSPESNQPQHF.

This clonotype was seen repeatedly, ten times or more. The V call is TRBV6-2 or TRBV6-3, the J call TRBJ2-7, with 7 nucleotides matching TRBD1. Trimming at V came to 8 bases and at J to 5 bases, leaving 9 bases not matched to a gene. There are 13 residues in the CDR3. The germline CDR1 and CDR2 sequences are MNHEY and SVGEGT. The CDR3 loop is CASSTTGNHEQYF. The CDR3, as DNA: TGTGCCAGCTCAACGACAGGGAACCACGAGCAGTACTTC.

V and J are TRBV20-1 and TRBJ1-1; 7 bases map to TRBD1. The V gene end was trimmed by 3 bases and the J gene end by 7 bases; junction bases not matched to a gene: 11. Per the germline V gene, CDR1 is DFQATT and CDR2 is SNEGSKA (reference sequence). This CDR3 has 14 residues. For the CDR3, the DNA is TGCAGTGCTAGTAAGGCAGGGGGAAGGGGTGAAGCTTTCTTT. This gives the protein CSASKAGGRGEAFF.

This clonotype was counted at least ten times. The chain is built from TRBV20-1 and TRBJ1-1; 10 nucleotides agree with TRBD1. The CDR3 contains 16 residues. Per germline, CDR1 DFQATT and CDR2 SNEGSKA (reference sequence). The junction had 6 bases not matched to a gene; V was cut back by 0 bases and J by 2 bases. The CDR3 DNA sequence: TGCAGTGCTAGAGATTTTGGGACAGGGGCCAACACTGAAGCTTTCTTT. It translates to CSARDFGTGANTEAFF.

This clonotype came up many times. This chain joins TRBV6-4 and TRBJ2-1; no firm D call. The germline gives CDR1 MRHNA, CDR2 SNTAGT. V gave up 0 bases and J gave up 5 bases, with 5 bases separating them. The CDR3 loop spans 13 amino acids. CDR3 nucleotides: TGTGCCAGCAGTGACTCCCAAGACAATGAGCAGTTCTTC. Residues: CASSDSQDNEQFF.

This clonotype came up many times. This sequence joins TRBV20-1 and TRBJ1-2; D uncertain. Germline values: CDR1 DFQATT, CDR2 SNEGSKA (reference sequence). Trimming took 4 bases from V and 6 from J, leaving 15 bases between them. This CDR3 has 13 amino acids. CDR3 nucleotide sequence: TGCAGTGCTAAGCCAGACCGTGGGGATGGCTACACCTTC. Its translation is CSAKPDRGDGYTF.

This clonotype was observed at least ten times. V and J are TRBV7-6 and TRBJ2-5; the D call may be TRBD1 or TRBD2 (5 bases each). CDR1 is SGHVS, CDR2 FNYEAQ, per germline. The CDR3 sequence is 14 residues long. Trimming took 1 base from V and 3 from J, leaving 9 bases between them. The CDR3 DNA reads as TGTGCCAGCAGCTTAGGGGGACCAAAAGAGACCCAGTACTTC. As protein: CASSLGGPKETQYF.

The chain carries TRBV19 and TRBJ2-2; 12 positions agree with TRBD2. CDR1 is LNHDA and CDR2 is SQIVND in the germline V gene (reference sequence). The V and J ends lost 4 bases and 8 bases, in that order; junction bases with no gene match: 5. CDR3 size: 15 residues. CDR3 in DNA: TGTGCCAGTAGTAAACTAGCGGGGGGCCCTGGGGAGCTGTTTTTT. Encoded protein: CASSKLAGGPGELFF.

The DNA of the CDR3 is TGTGCCAGCACTCGGGACAGGGGGAATTCACCCCTCCACTTT. This translates into CASTRDRGNSPLHF. The rearrangement links TRBV6-1 to TRBJ1-6; TRBD1 agrees at 11 bases. J was trimmed by 7 bases and V by 7 bases; bases with no gene match: 3. CDR3 length: 14 residues. Germline V gives CDR1 MNHNS, CDR2 SASEGT.

This clonotype was seen a few times. This chain links TRBV7-6 with TRBJ2-1; the D is unclear. V was clipped by 1 base and J by 7 bases, with 8 bases between them. The CDR3 loop spans 13 amino acids. CDR1 is SGHVS and CDR2 is FNYEAQ in the germline V gene. CDR3 sequence: CASSLDGRNEQFF. The CDR3, as DNA: TGTGCCAGCAGCTTAGATGGAAGGAATGAGCAGTTCTTC.

This clonotype was picked up many times. The chain employs TRBV7-3 and TRBJ2-1; TRBD2 agrees at 7 bases. The CDR3 totals 14 residues. Germline values: CDR1 SGHTA, CDR2 FQGTGA. With 6 bases clipped from V and 5 bases from J, the junction kept 7 bases outside the gene matches. As DNA, the CDR3 is TGTGCCAGCAGTTCCAGCGGGACGAACAATGAGCAGTTCTTC. Amino acid sequence: CASSSSGTNNEQFF.

This clonotype was counted many times. The chain uses TRBV27 and TRBJ1-2; weak D call: TRBD1 (5 bases). CDR3 size: 15 residues. Germline CDR1 is MNHEY and CDR2 is SMNVEV (reference sequence). Trimming removed 5 bases at V and 4 bases at J, with 17 bases between. The CDR3 reads CASSRYSQGSYGYTF. The DNA for the CDR3 is TGTGCCAGCAGTCGCTACTCTCAGGGATCCTATGGCTACACCTTC.

This clonotype was seen more than once but under ten times. This sequence is one base from a far larger clone and is likely a read error. The V call is TRBV18, the J call TRBJ2-1; tentatively, D is TRBD1 or TRBD2 (5 bases each). The J call is doubtful: the DNA matches TRBJ2-5 better. Germline lookup yields CDR1 KGHSH and CDR2 LQKENI. This CDR3 has 14 amino acids. CDR3 in amino acids: CARSPTGRGETQYF. The CDR3 DNA reads TGTGCCAGATCACCAACGGGACGGGGAGAGACCCAGTACTTC.

This clonotype was observed at least ten times. The chain uses TRBV11-2 and TRBJ1-3, with D unclear. With 2 bases removed from V and 3 bases from J, the gap between germline ends came to 8 bases. This CDR3 region has 14 residues. Germline values: CDR1 SGHAT, CDR2 FQNNGV. The CDR3 DNA sequence: TGTGCCAGCAGCTTACCTTACCATGGAAACACCATATATTTT. Encoded protein: CASSLPYHGNTIYF.

This clonotype showed up many times. The rearrangement links TRBV3-1 to TRBJ1-1; D gene uncertain. CDR3 size: 12 residues. V was shortened by 0 bases and J by 10 bases, with 9 bases between the two germline ends. Germline loops: CDR1 LGHDT, CDR2 YNNKEL (reference sequence). The CDR3 DNA reads TGTGCCAGCAGCCAAGAGAGAGGAGGAGCTTTCTTT. It specifies CASSQERGGAFF. The full variable domain, rest sourced from reference TRBV3-1 and TRBJ1-1, is DTAVSQTPKYLVTQMGNDKSIKCEQNLGHDTMYWYKQDSKKFLKIMFSYNNKELIINETVPNRFSPKSPDKAHLNLHINSLELGDSAVYFCASSQERGGAFFGQGTRLTVV.

The genes are TRBV28 and TRBJ1-5; D remains ambiguous. V was trimmed by 5 bases and J by 2 bases, leaving 16 bases between them. The CDR3 contains 16 residues. The V gene's germline CDR1 is MDHEN and CDR2 SYDVKM. CDR3 residues: CASSHMLRVGNQPQHF. The CDR3 DNA sequence: TGTGCCAGCAGTCACATGTTACGGGTGGGCAATCAGCCCCAGCATTTT.

This clonotype was detected ten times or more. This sequence joins TRBV7-2 and TRBJ1-5, with 11 bases that match TRBD1. Germline assignment: CDR1 SGHTA and CDR2 FQGNSA. Trimming cost V 0 bases and J 0 bases; bases outside gene matches: 10. The CDR3 extends over 20 amino acids. CDR3: CASSLARGTGGSSSNQPQHF. In DNA, the CDR3 is TGTGCCAGCAGCTTAGCGCGTGGGACAGGGGGTTCTAGTAGCAATCAGCCCCAGCATTTT.